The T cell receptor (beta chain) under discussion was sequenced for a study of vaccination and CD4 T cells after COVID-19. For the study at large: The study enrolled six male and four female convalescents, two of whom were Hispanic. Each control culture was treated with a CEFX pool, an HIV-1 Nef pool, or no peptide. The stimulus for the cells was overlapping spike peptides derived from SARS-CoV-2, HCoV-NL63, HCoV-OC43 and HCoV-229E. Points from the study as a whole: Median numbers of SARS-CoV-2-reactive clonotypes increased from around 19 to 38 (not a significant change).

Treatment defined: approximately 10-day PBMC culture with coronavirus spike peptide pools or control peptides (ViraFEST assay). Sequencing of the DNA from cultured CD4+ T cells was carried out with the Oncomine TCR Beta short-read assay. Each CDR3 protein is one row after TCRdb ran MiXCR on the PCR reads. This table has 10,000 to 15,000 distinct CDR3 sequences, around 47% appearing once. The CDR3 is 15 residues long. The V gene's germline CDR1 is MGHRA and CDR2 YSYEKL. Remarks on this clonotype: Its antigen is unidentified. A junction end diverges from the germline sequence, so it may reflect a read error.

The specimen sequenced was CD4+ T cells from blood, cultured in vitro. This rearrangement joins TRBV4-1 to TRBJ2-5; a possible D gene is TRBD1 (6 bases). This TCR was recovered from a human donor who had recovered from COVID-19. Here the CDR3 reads CVSSQAGQLSGTQYF. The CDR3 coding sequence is TGCGTCAGCAGCCAAGCCGGACAGTTGTCAGGGACCCAGTACTTC.